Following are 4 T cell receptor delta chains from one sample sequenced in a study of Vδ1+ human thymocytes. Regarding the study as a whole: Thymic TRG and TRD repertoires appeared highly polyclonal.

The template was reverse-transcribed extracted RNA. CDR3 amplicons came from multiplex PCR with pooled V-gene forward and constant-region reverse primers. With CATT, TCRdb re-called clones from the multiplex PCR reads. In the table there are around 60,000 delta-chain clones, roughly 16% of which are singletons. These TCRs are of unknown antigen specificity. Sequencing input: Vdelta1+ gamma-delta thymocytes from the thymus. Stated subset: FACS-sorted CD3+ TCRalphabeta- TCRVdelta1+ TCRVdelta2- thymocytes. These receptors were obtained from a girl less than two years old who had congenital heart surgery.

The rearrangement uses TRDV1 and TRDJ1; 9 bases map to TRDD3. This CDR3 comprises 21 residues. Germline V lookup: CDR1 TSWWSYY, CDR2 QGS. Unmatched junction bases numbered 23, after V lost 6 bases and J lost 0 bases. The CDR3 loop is CALGWTLQLILGDSYTDKLIF. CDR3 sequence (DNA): TGTGCTCTTGGATGGACCCTTCAACTAATACTGGGGGACTCGTACACCGATAAACTCATCTTT.

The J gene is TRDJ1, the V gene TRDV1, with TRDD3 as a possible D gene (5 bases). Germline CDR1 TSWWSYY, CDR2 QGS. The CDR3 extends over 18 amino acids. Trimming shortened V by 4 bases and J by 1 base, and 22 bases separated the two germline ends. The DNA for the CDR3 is TGTGCTCTTGGGGGGACCGTCGCTGACTGGTTCCCCACCGATAAACTCATCTTT. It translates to CALGGTVADWFPTDKLIF.

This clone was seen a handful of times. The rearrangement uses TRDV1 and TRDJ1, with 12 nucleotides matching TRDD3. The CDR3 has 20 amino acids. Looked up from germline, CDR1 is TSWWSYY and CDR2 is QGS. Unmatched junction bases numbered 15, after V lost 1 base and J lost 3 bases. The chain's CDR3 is CALGEPSYRALGDTSDKLIF. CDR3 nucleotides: TGTGCTCTTGGGGAACCTTCCTACAGGGCACTGGGGGATACCTCCGATAAACTCATCTTT.

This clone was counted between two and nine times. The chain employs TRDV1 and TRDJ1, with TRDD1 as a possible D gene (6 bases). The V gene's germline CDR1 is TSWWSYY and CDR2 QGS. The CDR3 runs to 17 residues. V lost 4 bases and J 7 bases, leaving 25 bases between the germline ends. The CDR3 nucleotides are TGTGCTCTTGGGGTGGGGAATAGTCTCGGCCTGGCCGGTAAACTCATCTTT. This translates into CALGVGNSLGLAGKLIF.